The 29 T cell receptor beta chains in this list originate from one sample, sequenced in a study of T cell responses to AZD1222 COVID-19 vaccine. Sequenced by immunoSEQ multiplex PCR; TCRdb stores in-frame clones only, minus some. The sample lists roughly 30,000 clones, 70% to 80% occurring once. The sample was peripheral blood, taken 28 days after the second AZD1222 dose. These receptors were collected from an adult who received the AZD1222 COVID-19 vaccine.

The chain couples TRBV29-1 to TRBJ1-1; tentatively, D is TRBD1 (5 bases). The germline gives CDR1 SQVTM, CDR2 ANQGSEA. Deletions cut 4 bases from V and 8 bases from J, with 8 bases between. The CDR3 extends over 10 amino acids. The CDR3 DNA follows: TGCAGCGTTGCCCGGACAGAAGCTTTCTTT. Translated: CSVARTEAFF.

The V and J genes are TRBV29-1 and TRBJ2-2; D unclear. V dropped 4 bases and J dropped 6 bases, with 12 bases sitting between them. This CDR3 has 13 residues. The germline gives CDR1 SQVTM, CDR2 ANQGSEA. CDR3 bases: TGCAGCGTTGGCACAAATTACGCCGGGGAGCTGTTTTTT. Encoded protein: CSVGTNYAGELFF.

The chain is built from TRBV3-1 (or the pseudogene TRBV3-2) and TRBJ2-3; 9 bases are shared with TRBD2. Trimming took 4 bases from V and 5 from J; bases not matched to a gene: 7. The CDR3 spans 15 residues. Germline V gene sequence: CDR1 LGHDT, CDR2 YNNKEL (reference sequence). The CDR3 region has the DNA TGTGCCAGCAGCCCATCGCGGGGGGGCTTAGATACGCAGTATTTT. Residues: CASSPSRGGLDTQYF.

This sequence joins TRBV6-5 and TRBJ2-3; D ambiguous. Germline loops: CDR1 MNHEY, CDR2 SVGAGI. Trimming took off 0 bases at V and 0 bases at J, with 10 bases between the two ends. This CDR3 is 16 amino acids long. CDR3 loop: CASSYSVTPSTDTQYF. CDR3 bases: TGTGCCAGCAGTTACTCGGTAACTCCTAGCACAGATACGCAGTATTTT.

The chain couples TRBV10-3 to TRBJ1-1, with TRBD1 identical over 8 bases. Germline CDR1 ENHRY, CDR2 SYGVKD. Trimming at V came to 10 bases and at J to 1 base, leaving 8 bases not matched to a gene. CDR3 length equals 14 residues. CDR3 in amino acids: CATQGQGQNTEAFF. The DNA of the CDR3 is TGTGCCACGCAAGGACAGGGACAGAACACTGAAGCTTTCTTT.

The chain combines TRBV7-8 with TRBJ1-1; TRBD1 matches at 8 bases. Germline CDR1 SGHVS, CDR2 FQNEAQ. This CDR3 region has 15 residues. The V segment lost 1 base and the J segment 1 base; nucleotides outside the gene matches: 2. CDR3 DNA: TGTGCCAGCAGCTTAGGGACAGGGACGAACACTGAAGCTTTCTTT. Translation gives CASSLGTGTNTEAFF.

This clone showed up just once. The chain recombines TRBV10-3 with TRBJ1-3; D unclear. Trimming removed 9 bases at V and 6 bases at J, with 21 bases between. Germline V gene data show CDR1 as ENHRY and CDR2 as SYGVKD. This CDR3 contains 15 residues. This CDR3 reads CAISRDTIRANTIYF. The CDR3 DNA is TGTGCCATTTCCCGCGACACCATTCGAGCAAACACCATATATTTT.

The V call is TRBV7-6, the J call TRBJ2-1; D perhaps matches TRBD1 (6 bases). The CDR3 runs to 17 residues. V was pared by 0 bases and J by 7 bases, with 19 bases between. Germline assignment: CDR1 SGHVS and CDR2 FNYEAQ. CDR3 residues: CASSLAPTGTAANEQFF. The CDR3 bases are TGTGCCAGCAGCTTAGCTCCGACAGGCACAGCCGCGAATGAGCAGTTCTTC.

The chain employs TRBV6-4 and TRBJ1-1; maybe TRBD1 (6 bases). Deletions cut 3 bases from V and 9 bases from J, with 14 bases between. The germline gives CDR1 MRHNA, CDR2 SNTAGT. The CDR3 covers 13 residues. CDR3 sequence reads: CASSEVGGAKAFF. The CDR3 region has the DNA TGTGCCAGCAGTGAAGTGGGGGGGGCGAAAGCTTTCTTT.

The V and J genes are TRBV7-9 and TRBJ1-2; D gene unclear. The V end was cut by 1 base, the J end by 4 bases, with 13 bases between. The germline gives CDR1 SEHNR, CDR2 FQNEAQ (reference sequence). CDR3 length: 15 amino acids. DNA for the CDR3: TGTGCCAGCAGCTTAGAAGGGTCGCTGGCCTATGGCTACACCTTC. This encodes CASSLEGSLAYGYTF.

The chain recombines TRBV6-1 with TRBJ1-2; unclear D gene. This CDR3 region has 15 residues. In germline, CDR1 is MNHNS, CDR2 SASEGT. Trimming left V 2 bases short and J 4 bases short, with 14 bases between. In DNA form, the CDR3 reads TGTGCCAGCAGTGAATCAGGCAGGAGAGGCTATGGCTACACCTTC. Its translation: CASSESGRRGYGYTF.

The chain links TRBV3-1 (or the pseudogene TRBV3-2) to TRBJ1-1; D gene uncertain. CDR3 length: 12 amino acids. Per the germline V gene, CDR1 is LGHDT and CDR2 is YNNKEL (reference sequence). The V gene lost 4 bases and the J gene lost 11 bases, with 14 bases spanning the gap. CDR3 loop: CASSPSGLWAFF. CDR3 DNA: TGTGCCAGCAGCCCCTCGGGGTTGTGGGCTTTCTTT.

The CDR3 DNA sequence: TGTGCCAGCTCATCCGGGAAGGGAAACTATGGCTACACCTTC. Translation gives CASSSGKGNYGYTF. V usage is TRBV18 and J usage is TRBJ1-2; no clear D. V gave up 5 bases and J gave up 2 bases, with 12 bases separating them. CDR1 is KGHSH and CDR2 is LQKENI in the germline V gene. The CDR3 covers 14 residues. Looking up the rest from reference TRBV18 and TRBJ1-2 gives the full variable domain: NAGVMQNPRHLVRRRGQEARLRCSPMKGHSHVYWYRQLPEEGLKFMVYLQKENIIDESGMPKERFSAEFPKEGPSILRIQQVVRGDSAAYFCASSSGKGNYGYTFGSGTRLTVV.

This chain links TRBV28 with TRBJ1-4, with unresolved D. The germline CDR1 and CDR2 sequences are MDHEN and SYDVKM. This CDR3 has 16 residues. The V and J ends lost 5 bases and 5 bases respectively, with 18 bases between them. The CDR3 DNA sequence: TGTGCCAGCAGTCCCGCCGATAATAGGAGGAATGAAAAACTGTTTTTT. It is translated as CASSPADNRRNEKLFF.

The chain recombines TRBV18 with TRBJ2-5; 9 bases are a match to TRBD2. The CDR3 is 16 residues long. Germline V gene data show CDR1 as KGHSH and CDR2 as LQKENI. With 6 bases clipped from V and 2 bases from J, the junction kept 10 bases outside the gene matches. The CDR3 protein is CASSQSGGSPQETQYF. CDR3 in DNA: TGTGCCAGCTCTCAGAGCGGGGGGTCACCACAAGAGACCCAGTACTTC. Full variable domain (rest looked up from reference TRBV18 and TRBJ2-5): NAGVMQNPRHLVRRRGQEARLRCSPMKGHSHVYWYRQLPEEGLKFMVYLQKENIIDESGMPKERFSAEFPKEGPSILRIQQVVRGDSAAYFCASSQSGGSPQETQYFGPGTRLLVL.

CDR3 protein: CASRGGGETQYF. DNA for the CDR3: TGTGCCAGCCGCGGAGGGGGGGAGACCCAGTACTTC. The chain recombines TRBV12-3 or TRBV12-4 with TRBJ2-5, with D perhaps TRBD1 or TRBD2 (6 bases each). Trimming removed 8 bases at V and 5 bases at J, with 12 bases between. The CDR3 has 12 amino acids.

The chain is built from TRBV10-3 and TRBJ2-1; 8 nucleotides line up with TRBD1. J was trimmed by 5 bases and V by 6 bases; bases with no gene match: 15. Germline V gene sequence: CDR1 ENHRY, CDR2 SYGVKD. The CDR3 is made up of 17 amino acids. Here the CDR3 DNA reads TGTGCCATCAGCTGGACAGGGACGGGAAAAGGGGACAATGAGCAGTTCTTC. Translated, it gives CAISWTGTGKGDNEQFF.

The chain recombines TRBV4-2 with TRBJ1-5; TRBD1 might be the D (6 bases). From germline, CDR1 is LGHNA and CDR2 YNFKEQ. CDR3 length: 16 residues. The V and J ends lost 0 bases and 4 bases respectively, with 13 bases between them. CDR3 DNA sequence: TGTGCCAGCAGCCAAGATCTAGGGGGGAATAATCAGCCCCAGCATTTT. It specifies CASSQDLGGNNQPQHF.

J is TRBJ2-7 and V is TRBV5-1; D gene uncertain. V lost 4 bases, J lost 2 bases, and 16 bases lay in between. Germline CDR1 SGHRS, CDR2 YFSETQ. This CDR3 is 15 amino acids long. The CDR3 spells CASSLLSLSPYEQYF. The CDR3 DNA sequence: TGCGCCAGCAGCCTTTTATCCCTCAGTCCCTACGAGCAGTACTTC.

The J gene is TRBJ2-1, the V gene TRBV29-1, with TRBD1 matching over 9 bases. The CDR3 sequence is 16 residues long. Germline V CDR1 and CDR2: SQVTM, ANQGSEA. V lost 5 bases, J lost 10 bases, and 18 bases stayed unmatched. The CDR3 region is CSVSIVQGARGVEQFF. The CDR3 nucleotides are TGCAGCGTTTCGATAGTACAGGGGGCGCGAGGCGTGGAGCAGTTCTTC.

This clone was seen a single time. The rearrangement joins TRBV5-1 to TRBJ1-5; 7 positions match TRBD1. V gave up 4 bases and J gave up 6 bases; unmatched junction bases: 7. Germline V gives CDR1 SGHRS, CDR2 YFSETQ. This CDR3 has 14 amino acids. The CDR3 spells CASSPTGLPQPQHF. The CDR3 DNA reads TGCGCCAGCAGCCCGACAGGGCTTCCTCAGCCCCAGCATTTT.

The CDR3 here is CASFRDSLNTGELFF. The CDR3 nucleotides read TGCGCCAGCTTTAGGGACTCCTTGAACACCGGGGAGCTGTTTTTT. The rearrangement joins TRBV5-1 to TRBJ2-2; maybe TRBD2 (6 bases). The CDR3 totals 15 residues. Trimming pared 7 bases from V and 1 base from J, leaving 14 bases between. Per the germline V gene, CDR1 is SGHRS and CDR2 is YFSETQ.

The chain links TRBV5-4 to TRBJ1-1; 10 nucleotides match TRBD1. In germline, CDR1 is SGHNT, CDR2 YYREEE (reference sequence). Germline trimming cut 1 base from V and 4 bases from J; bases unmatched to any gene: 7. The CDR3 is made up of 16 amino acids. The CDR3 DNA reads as TGTGCCAGCAGCTTGAACCTCTGGACAGGGGGCACTGAAGCTTTCTTT. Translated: CASSLNLWTGGTEAFF.

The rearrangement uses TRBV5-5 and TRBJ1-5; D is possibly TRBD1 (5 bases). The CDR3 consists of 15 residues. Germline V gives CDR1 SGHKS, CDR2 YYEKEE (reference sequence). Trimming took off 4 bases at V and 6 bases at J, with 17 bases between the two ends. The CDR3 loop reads CASSTSGQTSQPQHF. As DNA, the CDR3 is TGTGCCAGCAGCACCAGTGGACAAACCTCTCAGCCCCAGCATTTT.

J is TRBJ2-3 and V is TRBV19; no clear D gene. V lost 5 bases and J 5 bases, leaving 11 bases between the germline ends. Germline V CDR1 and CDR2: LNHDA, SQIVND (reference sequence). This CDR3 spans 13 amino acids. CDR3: CASSPPVGDTQYF. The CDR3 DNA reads TGTGCCAGTAGTCCTCCGGTCGGAGATACGCAGTATTTT.

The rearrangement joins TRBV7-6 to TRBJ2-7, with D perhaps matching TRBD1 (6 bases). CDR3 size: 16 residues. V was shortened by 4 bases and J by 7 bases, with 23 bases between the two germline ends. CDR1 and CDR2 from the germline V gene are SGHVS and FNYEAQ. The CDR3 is CASSSGLSGGSREQYF. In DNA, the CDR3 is TGTGCCAGCAGCTCCGGCCTTAGTGGGGGCTCGCGGGAGCAGTACTTC.

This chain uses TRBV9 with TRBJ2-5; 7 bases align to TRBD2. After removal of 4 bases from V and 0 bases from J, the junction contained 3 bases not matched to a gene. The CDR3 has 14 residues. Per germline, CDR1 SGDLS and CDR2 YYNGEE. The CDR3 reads CASSPREDQETQYF. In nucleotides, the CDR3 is TGTGCCAGCAGCCCCCGGGAGGACCAAGAGACCCAGTACTTC.

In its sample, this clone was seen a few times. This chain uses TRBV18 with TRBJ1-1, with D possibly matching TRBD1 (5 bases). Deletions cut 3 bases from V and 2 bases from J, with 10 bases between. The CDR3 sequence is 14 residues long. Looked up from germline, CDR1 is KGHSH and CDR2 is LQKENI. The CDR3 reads CASSPWGRNTEAFF. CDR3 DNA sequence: TGTGCCAGCTCACCCTGGGGGAGAAACACTGAAGCTTTCTTT.

CDR3 in amino acids: CASSFNGQGISEAFF. CDR3 DNA: TGTGCCAGCAGCTTTAATGGACAGGGTATATCTGAAGCTTTCTTT. The rearrangement uses TRBV11-2 and TRBJ1-1; 8 bases map to TRBD1. Losses at the gene ends were 3 bases for V and 6 bases for J; bases not matched to a gene: 9. There are 15 residues in the CDR3. CDR1 is SGHAT, CDR2 FQNNGV, per germline.